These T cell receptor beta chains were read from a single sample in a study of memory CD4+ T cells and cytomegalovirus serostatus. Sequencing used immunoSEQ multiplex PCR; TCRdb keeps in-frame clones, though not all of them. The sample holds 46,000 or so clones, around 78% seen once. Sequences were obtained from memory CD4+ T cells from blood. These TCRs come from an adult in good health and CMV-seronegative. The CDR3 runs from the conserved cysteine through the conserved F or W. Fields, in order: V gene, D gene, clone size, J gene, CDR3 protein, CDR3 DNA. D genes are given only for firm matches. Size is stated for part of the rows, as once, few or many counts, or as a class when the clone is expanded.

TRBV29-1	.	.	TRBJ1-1	CSVQPGQGFTEAFF	TGCAGCGTCCAGCCTGGGCAGGGTTTCACTGAAGCTTTCTTT
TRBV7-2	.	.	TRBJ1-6	CASSPVGQENSPLHF	TGTGCCAGCAGCCCAGTGGGACAAGAGAATTCACCCCTCCACTTT
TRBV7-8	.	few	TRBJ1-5	CASSLGGNNQPQHF	TGTGCCAGCAGCTTAGGGGGAAATAATCAGCCCCAGCATTTT
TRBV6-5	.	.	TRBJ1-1	CASSYALGGTEAFF	TGTGCCAGCAGTTACGCACTTGGTGGCACTGAAGCTTTCTTT
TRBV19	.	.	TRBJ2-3	CATRSGDTQYF	TGTGCCACCCGTAGCGGTGATACGCAGTATTTT
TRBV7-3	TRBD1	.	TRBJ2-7	CASSVGTGAYEQYF	TGTGCCAGCAGCGTCGGGACAGGGGCCTACGAGCAGTACTTC
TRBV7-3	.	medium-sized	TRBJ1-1	CASSLTGNSEAFF	TGTGCCAGCAGCTTAACAGGGAACTCTGAAGCTTTCTTT
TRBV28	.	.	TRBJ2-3	CASTHGGATDTQYF	TGTGCCAGCACCCATGGCGGGGCCACAGATACGCAGTATTTT
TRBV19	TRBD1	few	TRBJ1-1	CASSGQGWGEAFF	TGTGCCAGTAGCGGACAGGGATGGGGTGAAGCTTTCTTT
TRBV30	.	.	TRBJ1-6	CAWSHGGDSPLHF	TGTGCCTGGAGTCACGGGGGCGATTCACCCCTCCACTTT
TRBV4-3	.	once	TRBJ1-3	CASSQYPLTGNTIYF	TGCGCCAGCAGCCAATACCCCCTGACTGGAAACACCATATATTTT
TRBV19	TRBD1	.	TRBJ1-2	CASSAGQGRSYGYTF	TGTGCCAGTAGTGCCGGACAGGGCCGGTCTTATGGCTACACCTTC
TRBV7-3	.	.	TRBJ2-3	CASSPHGDTQYF	TGTGCCAGCAGCCCGCATGGCGATACGCAGTATTTT
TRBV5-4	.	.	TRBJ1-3	CASSFRTSSGNTIYF	TGTGCCAGCAGCTTCCGGACATCCTCTGGAAACACCATATATTTT
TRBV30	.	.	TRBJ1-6	CAWSVDNNSPLHF	TGTGCCTGGAGTGTTGACAATAATTCACCCCTCCACTTT
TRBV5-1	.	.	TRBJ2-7	CASSPATYEQYF	TGCGCCAGCAGCCCGGCCACTTACGAGCAGTACTTC
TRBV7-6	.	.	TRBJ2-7	CASSLSQGFEQYF	TGTGCCAGCAGCTTGTCCCAGGGTTTCGAGCAGTACTTC
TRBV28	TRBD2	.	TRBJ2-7	CASSSRSGAGAKYEQYF	TGTGCCAGCAGTTCCCGATCGGGAGCGGGGGCCAAGTACGAGCAGTACTTC
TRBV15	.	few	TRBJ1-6	CATSRAAGPNSPLHF	TGTGCCACCAGCAGAGCGGCCGGGCCTAATTCACCCCTCCACTTT
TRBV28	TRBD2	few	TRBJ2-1	CASSFVAGGQFF	TGTGCCAGCAGTTTTGTGGCGGGGGGGCAGTTCTTC
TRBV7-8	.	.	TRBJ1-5	CASSLFKQGDQPQHF	TGTGCCAGCAGCTTATTTAAGCAGGGTGATCAGCCCCAGCATTTT
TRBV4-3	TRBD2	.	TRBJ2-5	CASSHPTSSKETQYF	TGCGCCAGCAGCCACCCGACTAGCTCCAAAGAGACCCAGTACTTC
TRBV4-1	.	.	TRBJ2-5	CASSPRRGIGQETQYF	TGCGCCAGCAGCCCGAGGCGGGGAATCGGCCAAGAGACCCAGTACTTC
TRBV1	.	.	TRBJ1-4	CTSSPRRRGIGCNEKLFF	TGCACCAGCAGCCCCCGAAGACGCGGAATTGGCTGTAATGAAAAACTGTTTTTT
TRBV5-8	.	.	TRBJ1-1	CASSPRFGGYGTEAFF	TGTGCCAGCAGCCCCCGGTTTGGGGGTTACGGCACTGAAGCTTTCTTT
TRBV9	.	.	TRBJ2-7	CASSVGGLGVGEQYF	TGTGCCAGCAGCGTAGGAGGTCTGGGAGTCGGCGAGCAGTACTTC
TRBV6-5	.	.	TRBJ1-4	CASRSSGASFEKLFF	TGTGCCAGCAGGTCCTCGGGGGCATCTTTTGAAAAACTGTTTTTT
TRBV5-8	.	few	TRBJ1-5	CASSFRASKYSNQPQHF	TGTGCCAGCAGCTTCAGGGCTAGTAAATATAGCAATCAGCCCCAGCATTTT
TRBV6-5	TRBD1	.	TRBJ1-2	CASSRKPGQGLAVTF	TGTGCCAGCAGCCGCAAACCGGGACAGGGGCTGGCGGTCACCTTC
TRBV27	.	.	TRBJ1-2	CASTGTASGRGGYTF	TGTGCCAGCACAGGGACCGCCTCGGGAAGGGGGGGCTACACCTTC
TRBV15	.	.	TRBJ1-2	CATSRDVRVGYTF	TGTGCCACCAGCAGAGATGTCAGGGTCGGCTACACCTTC
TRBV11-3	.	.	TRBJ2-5	CASSQVETQYF	TGTGCCAGCAGCCAGGTGGAGACCCAGTACTTC
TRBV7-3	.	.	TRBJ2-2	CASSSPNTGELFF	TGTGCCAGCAGCTCCCCGAACACCGGGGAGCTGTTTTTT
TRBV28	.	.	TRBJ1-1	CASSLGRNTEAFF	TGTGCCAGCAGTTTAGGTAGGAACACTGAAGCTTTCTTT
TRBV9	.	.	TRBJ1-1	CASSGTVGSSTEAFF	TGTGCCAGCAGTGGGACGGTGGGAAGTTCCACTGAAGCTTTCTTT
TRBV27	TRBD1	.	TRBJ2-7	CASMRDRDYYEQYF	TGTGCCAGCATGCGGGACAGGGATTATTACGAGCAGTACTTC
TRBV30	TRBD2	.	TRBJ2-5	CAWSRLAGRETQYF	TGTGCCTGGAGTCGCCTAGCGGGGCGCGAGACCCAGTACTTC
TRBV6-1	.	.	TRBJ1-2	CATTRDRHGYTF	TGTGCCACGACCAGGGACCGACATGGCTACACCTTC
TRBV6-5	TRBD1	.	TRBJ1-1	CASSSKTGRSNKAFF	TGTGCCAGCAGCTCAAAGACAGGGCGCTCCAATAAAGCTTTCTTT
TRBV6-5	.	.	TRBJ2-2	CASSYGGAGELFF	TGTGCCAGCAGTTACGGAGGGGCCGGGGAGCTGTTTTTT